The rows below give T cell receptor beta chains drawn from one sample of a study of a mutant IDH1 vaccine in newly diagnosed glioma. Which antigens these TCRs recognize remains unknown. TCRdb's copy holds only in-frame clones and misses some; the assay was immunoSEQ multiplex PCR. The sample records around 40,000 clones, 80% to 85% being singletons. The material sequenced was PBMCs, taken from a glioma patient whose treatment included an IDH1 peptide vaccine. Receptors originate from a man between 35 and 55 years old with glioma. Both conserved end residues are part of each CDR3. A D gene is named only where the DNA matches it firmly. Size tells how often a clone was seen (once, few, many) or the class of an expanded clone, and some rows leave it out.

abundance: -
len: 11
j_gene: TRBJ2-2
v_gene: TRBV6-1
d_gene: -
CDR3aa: CASSRYGELFF
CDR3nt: TGTGCCAGCAGTAGATACGGGGAGCTGTTTTTT

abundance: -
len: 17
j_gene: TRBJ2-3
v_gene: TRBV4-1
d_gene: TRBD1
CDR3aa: CASSQDFGTGVSDTQYF
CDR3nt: TGCGCCAGCAGCCAAGATTTCGGGACAGGGGTTTCAGATACGCAGTATTTT

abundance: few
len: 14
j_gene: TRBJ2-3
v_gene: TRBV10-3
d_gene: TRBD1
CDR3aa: CAISGGQGTDTQYF
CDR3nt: TGTGCCATCAGTGGCGGACAGGGCACAGATACGCAGTATTTT

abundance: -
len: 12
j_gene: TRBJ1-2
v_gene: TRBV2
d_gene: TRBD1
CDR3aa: CASSPTGNGYTF
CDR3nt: TGTGCCAGCAGTCCGACAGGGAATGGCTACACCTTC

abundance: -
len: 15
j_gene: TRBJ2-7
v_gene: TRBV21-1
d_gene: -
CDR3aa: CASSKQDRGPYEQYF
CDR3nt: TGTGCCAGCAGCAAGCAGGACAGGGGCCCCTACGAGCAGTACTTC

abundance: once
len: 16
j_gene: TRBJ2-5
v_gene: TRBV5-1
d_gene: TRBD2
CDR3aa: CASRLTSGSGGETQYF
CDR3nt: TGCGCCAGCAGGTTGACTAGCGGCTCGGGCGGGGAGACCCAGTACTTC

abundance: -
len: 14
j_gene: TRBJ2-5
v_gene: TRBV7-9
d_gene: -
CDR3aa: CASSARTSGETQYF
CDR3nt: TGTGCCAGCAGCGCGAGGACCTCAGGAGAGACCCAGTACTTC

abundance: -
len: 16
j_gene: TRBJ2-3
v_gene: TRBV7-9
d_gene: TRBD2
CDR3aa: CASSHSTSGYTDTQYF
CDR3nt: TGTGCCAGCAGCCATAGTACTAGCGGTTACACAGATACGCAGTATTTT

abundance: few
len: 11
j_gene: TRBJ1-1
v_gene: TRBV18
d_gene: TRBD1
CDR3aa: CASSRDRGAFF
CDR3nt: TGTGCCAGCTCACGGGACAGGGGGGCTTTCTTT

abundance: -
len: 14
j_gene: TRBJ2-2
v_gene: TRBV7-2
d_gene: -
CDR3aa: CASSLQRYTGELFF
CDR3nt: TGTGCCAGCAGCTTGCAACGGTACACCGGGGAGCTGTTTTTT

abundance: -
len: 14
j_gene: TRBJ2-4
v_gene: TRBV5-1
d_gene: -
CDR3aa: CASSLTGTPNIQYF
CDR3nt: TGCGCCAGCAGCCTGACAGGGACTCCAAACATTCAGTACTTC

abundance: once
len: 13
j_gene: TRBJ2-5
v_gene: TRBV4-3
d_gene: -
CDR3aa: CASSQDWLETQYF
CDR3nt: TGCGCCAGCAGCCAAGATTGGCTGGAGACCCAGTACTTC

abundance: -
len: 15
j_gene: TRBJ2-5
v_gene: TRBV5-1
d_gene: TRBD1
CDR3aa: CASSQTTGLGETQYF
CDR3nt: TGCGCCAGCAGCCAAACGACAGGGTTGGGAGAGACCCAGTACTTC

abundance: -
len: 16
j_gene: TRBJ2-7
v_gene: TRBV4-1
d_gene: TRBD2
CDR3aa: CASSQETSGGYYEQYF
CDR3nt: TGCGCCAGCAGCCAAGAGACTAGCGGGGGATACTACGAGCAGTACTTC

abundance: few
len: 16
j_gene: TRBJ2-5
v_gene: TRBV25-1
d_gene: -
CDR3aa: CASSELSPGERETQYF
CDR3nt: TGTGCCAGCAGTGAATTGTCGCCCGGGGAGCGGGAGACCCAGTACTTC

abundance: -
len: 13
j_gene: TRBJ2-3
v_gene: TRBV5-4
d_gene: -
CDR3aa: CASSLQGRDTQYF
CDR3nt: TGTGCCAGCAGCCTTCAGGGTAGAGATACGCAGTATTTT

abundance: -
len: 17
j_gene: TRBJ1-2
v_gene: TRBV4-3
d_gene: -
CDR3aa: CASSRVFRGEINYGYTF
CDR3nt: TGCGCCAGCAGCCGAGTCTTTCGGGGCGAAATCAACTATGGCTACACCTTC

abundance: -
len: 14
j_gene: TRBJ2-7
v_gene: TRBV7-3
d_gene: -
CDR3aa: CASGSRESMVEQYF
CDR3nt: TGTGCCAGCGGCAGTCGCGAGTCAATGGTCGAGCAGTACTTC

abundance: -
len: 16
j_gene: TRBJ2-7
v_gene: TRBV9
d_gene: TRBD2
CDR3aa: CASSVEGLAGGYEQYF
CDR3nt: TGTGCCAGCAGCGTAGAGGGGCTAGCGGGCGGCTACGAGCAGTACTTC

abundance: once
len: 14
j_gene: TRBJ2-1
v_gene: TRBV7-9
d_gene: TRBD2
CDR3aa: CASRGLAGDNEQFF
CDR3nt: TGTGCCAGCAGGGGACTAGCGGGGGACAATGAGCAGTTCTTC

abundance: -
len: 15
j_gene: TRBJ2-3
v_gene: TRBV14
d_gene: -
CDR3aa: CASSPKRASTDTQYF
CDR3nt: TGTGCCAGCAGCCCAAAGCGGGCGAGCACAGATACGCAGTATTTT

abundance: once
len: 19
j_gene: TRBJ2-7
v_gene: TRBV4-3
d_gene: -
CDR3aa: CASSQMGGAFGRGSYEQYF
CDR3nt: TGCGCCAGCAGCCAAATGGGGGGGGCCTTTGGCCGGGGCTCCTACGAGCAGTACTTC

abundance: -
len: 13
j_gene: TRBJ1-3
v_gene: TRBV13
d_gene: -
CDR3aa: CASGRDFGNTIYF
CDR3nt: TGTGCCAGCGGTAGGGATTTCGGAAACACCATATATTTT

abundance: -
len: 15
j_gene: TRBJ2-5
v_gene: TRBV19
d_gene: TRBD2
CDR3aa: CASSPGTSGKETQYF
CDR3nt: TGTGCCAGTAGTCCAGGGACTAGCGGGAAAGAGACCCAGTACTTC

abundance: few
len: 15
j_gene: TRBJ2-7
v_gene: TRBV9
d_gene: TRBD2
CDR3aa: CASSPGLAVLYEQYF
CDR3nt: TGTGCCAGCAGTCCGGGACTAGCGGTTCTCTACGAGCAGTACTTC

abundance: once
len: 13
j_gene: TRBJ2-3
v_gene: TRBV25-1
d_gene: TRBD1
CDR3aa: CASRTGFTDTQYF
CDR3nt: TGTGCCAGCCGGACAGGGTTCACAGATACGCAGTATTTT

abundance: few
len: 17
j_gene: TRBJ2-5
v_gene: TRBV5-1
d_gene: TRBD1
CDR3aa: CASSPGQGVQVQETQYF
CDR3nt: TGCGCCAGCAGCCCGGGACAGGGGGTTCAGGTCCAAGAGACCCAGTACTTC

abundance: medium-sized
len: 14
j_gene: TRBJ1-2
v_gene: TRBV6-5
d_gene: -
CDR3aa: CASSYGDRNYGYTF
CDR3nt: TGTGCCAGCAGTTACGGCGACAGGAACTATGGCTACACCTTC

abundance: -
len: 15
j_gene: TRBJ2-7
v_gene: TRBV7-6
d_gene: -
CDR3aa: CASSLGARLNYEQYF
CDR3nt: TGTGCCAGCAGCTTAGGCGCCCGCCTCAACTACGAGCAGTACTTC

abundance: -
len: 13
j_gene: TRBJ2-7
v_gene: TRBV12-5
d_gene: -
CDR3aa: CASGRDSLYEQYF
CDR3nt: TGTGCTAGTGGCCGGGACTCACTGTACGAGCAGTACTTC

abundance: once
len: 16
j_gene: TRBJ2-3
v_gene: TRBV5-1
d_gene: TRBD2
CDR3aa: CASSLLASGTTDTQYF
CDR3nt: TGCGCCAGCAGCTTGTTGGCTAGCGGAACCACAGATACGCAGTATTTT

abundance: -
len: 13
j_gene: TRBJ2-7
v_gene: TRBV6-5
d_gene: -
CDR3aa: CASSYSDRHEQYF
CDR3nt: TGTGCCAGCAGTTACTCGGACAGACACGAGCAGTACTTC

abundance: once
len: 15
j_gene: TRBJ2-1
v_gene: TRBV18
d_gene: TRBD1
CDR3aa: CASSPSWTGANEQFF
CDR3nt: TGTGCCAGCTCACCATCCTGGACAGGGGCCAATGAGCAGTTCTTC

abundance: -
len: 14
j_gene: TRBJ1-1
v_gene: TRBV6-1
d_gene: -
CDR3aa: CASSEATANTEAFF
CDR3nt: TGTGCCAGCAGTGAGGCGACAGCTAACACTGAAGCTTTCTTT

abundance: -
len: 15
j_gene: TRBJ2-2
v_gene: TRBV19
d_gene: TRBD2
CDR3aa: CAVTGTSGPTGELFF
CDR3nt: TGTGCCGTGACCGGGACTAGCGGGCCTACCGGGGAGCTGTTTTTT

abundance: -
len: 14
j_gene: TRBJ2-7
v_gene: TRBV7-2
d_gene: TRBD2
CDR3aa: CASSFSGSPYEQYF
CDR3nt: TGTGCCAGCAGCTTTAGCGGGAGCCCCTACGAGCAGTACTTC

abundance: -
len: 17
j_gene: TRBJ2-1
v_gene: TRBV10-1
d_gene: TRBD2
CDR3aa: CASSECSGRVSSNEQFF
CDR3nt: TGCGCCAGCAGTGAGTGCAGCGGGAGGGTATCATCCAATGAGCAGTTCTTC

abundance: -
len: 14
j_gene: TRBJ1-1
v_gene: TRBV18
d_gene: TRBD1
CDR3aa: CASSPGQGNTEAFF
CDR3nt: TGTGCCAGCTCCCCCGGACAGGGGAACACTGAAGCTTTCTTT

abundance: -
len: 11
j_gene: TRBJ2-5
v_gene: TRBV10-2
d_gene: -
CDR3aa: CASRDQETQYF
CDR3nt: TGCGCCAGCAGGGACCAAGAGACCCAGTACTTC